These 22 T cell receptor beta chains share one sample of origin, sequenced in a study of human T cells and chemical hapten exposure. Time point noted: patch test 1, 2 weeks after DPC sensitization. Regarding treatment: therapeutic diphenylcyclopropenone sensitization with weekly scalp DPC. From the RACE reads, TCRdb called clonotypes with MiXCR, one entry per CDR3 protein. This table holds approximately 82,000 distinct CDR3 sequences, about 11% found once. The specimen comprised whole blood, sampled in connection with sensitization to the hapten diphenylcyclopropenone (DPC). The receptor source for this set is a man aged 35 to 55 with alopecia areata. Some clones in this sample may be carry-over from other donors' samples.

The chain carries TRBV6-5 and TRBJ2-1, with D possibly TRBD2 on 6 matching bases. The V end was cut by 7 bases, the J end by 7 bases, with 23 bases between. Germline V gives CDR1 MNHEY, CDR2 SVGAGI. CDR3 length equals 16 residues. The CDR3 region is CASKNLGGAGWNEQFF. In DNA, the CDR3 is TGTGCCAGCAAAAACCTGGGGGGAGCTGGGTGGAATGAGCAGTTCTTC.

This clonotype has a handful of counts. The genes are TRBV10-3 and TRBJ2-7; D is unresolved. This CDR3 has 13 residues. CDR1 and CDR2 (germline): ENHRY, SYGVKD. Trimming stripped 2 bases from V and 5 bases from J, with 10 bases between. The CDR3 coding sequence is TGTGCCATCAGTGAGGGAGCTGTCGACGAGCAGTACGTC. It translates to CAISEGAVDEQYV.

The chain has TRBV20-1 and TRBJ2-3; D not resolved. Germline V CDR1 and CDR2: DFQATT, SNEGSKA (reference sequence). Between the trimmed V and J ends, which lost 6 bases and 4 bases, there was a span of 17 bases. This CDR3 spans 14 amino acids. In DNA form, the CDR3 reads TGCAGTGCCGCACGAGTCCTGGACGCAGATACGCAGTATTTT. This sequence encodes CSAARVLDADTQYF.

The chain joins TRBV9 to TRBJ2-3; 9 positions agree with TRBD2. Germline lookup yields CDR1 SGDLS and CDR2 YYNGEE. V was pared by 0 bases and J by 1 base, with 3 bases of the junction left unmatched. CDR3 size: 16 residues. The CDR3 DNA reads as TGTGCCAGCAGCGTAGAGGCGGGAGGGCGCACAGATACGCAGTATTTT. This codes for CASSVEAGGRTDTQYF.

CDR3 loop: CASSFTRDRYNEQYF. The CDR3 nucleotides are TGTGCCAGCAGCTTTACCCGGGACAGGTATAACGAGCAGTACTTC. The rearrangement links TRBV7-9 to TRBJ2-7; TRBD1 aligns across 8 bases. This CDR3 has 15 residues. V shed 3 bases, J shed 5 bases, and the junction held 9 bases outside the gene matches. CDR1 SEHNR and CDR2 FQNEAQ come from the germline V gene (reference sequence).

Points on this clonotype: At one end, the junction sequence differs from germline, possibly due to a read error. The V call is TRBV12-3 or TRBV12-4, the J call TRBJ1-1; TRBD1 matches 7 bases. This CDR3 spans 15 amino acids. The CDR3: CVSSRTGHTDTEAFF. CDR3 coding DNA: TGTGTCAGCAGCCGGACAGGACATACTGACACTGAAGCTTTCTTT.

This clonotype was observed a few times. The genes are TRBV14 and TRBJ1-2, with no clear D. The CDR3 is made up of 13 amino acids. Germline CDR1 reads SGHDN; CDR2 reads FVKESK. Trimming removed 9 bases from V and 0 bases from J, with 11 bases in between. The CDR3 bases are TGTGCCAGATGGGCAGCCACTAACTATGGCTACACCTTC. It yields the protein CARWAATNYGYTF.

The V gene is TRBV29-1, the J gene TRBJ2-1; perhaps D is TRBD1 or TRBD2 (5 bases each). Germline CDR1 SQVTM, CDR2 ANQGSEA. The CDR3 runs 13 residues. V lost 3 bases and J 4 bases, leaving 10 bases between the germline ends. CDR3 DNA sequence: TGCAGCGTTGAGGGACCCTTATACAATGAGCAGTTCTTC. Its protein product is CSVEGPLYNEQFF.

This clonotype was seen only a few times. The chain links TRBV5-4 to TRBJ2-1, with D unclear. Between the trimmed V and J ends, which lost 2 bases and 9 bases, there was a span of 12 bases. CDR1 and CDR2 (germline): SGHNT, YYREEE (reference sequence). CDR3 length equals 13 residues. For the CDR3, the DNA is TGTGCCAGCAGCTTCCTCCCTACCAGTGAGCAGTTCTTC. Amino acid sequence: CASSFLPTSEQFF.

V and J are TRBV6-5 and TRBJ1-2, with a possible D match to TRBD1 (6 bases). In germline, CDR1 is MNHEY, CDR2 SVGAGI. This CDR3 spans 14 amino acids. Trimming pared 5 bases from V and 4 bases from J, leaving 14 bases between. CDR3: CASSETGRSYGYTF. DNA for the CDR3: TGTGCCAGCAGTGAAACAGGGAGAAGCTATGGCTACACCTTC.

The chain carries TRBV28 and TRBJ2-7, with 7 positions matching TRBD1. With V trimmed by 2 bases and J by 0 bases, 4 bases remained unmatched. Germline CDR1 is MDHEN and CDR2 is SYDVKM. The CDR3 runs 15 residues. The CDR3 DNA reads TGTGCCAGCAGTTTAACAGGGGCTGCCTCCTACGAGCAGTACTTC. Residues: CASSLTGAASYEQYF.

The gene calls are TRBV7-2 and TRBJ2-5; 9 bases line up with TRBD1. The J segment lost 4 bases and the V segment lost 1 base, leaving 10 bases of the junction unmatched. The CDR3 covers 17 residues. Germline CDR1 and CDR2: SGHTA and FQGNSA. DNA for the CDR3: TGTGCCAGCAGCTTAGGTTATCCGGGACAGGGCTCAGAGACCCAGTACTTC. Translating gives CASSLGYPGQGSETQYF.

The CDR3 reads CASSQRPTGGDQPQHF. In nucleotides, the CDR3 is TGTGCCAGCAGCCAAAGACCGACAGGGGGCGATCAGCCCCAGCATTTT. The V gene is TRBV4-2, the J gene TRBJ1-5, with 10 nucleotides matching TRBD1. The CDR3 sequence is 16 residues long. The ends lost 2 bases at V and 5 bases at J; junction bases unmatched: 6. Looked up from germline, CDR1 is LGHNA and CDR2 is YNFKEQ.

The chain links TRBV7-2 to TRBJ2-3; the D is unclear. This CDR3 is 14 amino acids long. The V and J ends lost 4 bases and 9 bases respectively, with 17 bases between them. Germline V gives CDR1 SGHTA, CDR2 FQGNSA. CDR3: CASSSRLAAGTQYF. In nucleotides, the CDR3 is TGTGCCAGCAGCTCCAGACTCGCAGCCGGGACGCAGTATTTT. Filled out from reference TRBV7-2 and TRBJ2-3, the complete variable domain reads GAGVSQSPSNKVTEKGKDVELRCDPISGHTALYWYRQSLGQGLEFLIYFQGNSAPDKSGLPSDRFSAERTGGSVSTLTIQRTQQEDSAVYLCASSSRLAAGTQYFGPGTRLTVL.

The table lists this clonotype with many counts. This chain joins TRBV5-4 and TRBJ2-4; D assignment may be TRBD1 or TRBD2 (5 bases each). This CDR3 is built from 17 residues. Trimming shortened V by 2 bases and J by 4 bases, and 19 bases separated the two germline ends. Looked up from germline, CDR1 is SGHNT and CDR2 is YYREEE (reference sequence). CDR3 in amino acids: CASSFGGQGTVKNIQYF. The CDR3, as DNA: TGTGCCAGCAGCTTCGGCGGCCAAGGGACGGTAAAAAACATTCAGTACTTC.

The gene calls are TRBV20-1 and TRBJ2-7, with a tentative D call TRBD2 (6 bases). Looked up from germline, CDR1 is DFQATT and CDR2 is SNEGSKA (reference sequence). This CDR3 has 13 residues. The V gene lost 8 bases and the J gene lost 3 bases, with 17 bases spanning the gap. The DNA for the CDR3 is TGCAGTACCGGAGGGCCTAATCGCTACGAGCAGTACTTC. It specifies CSTGGPNRYEQYF.

This clonotype was seen only a few times. The DNA for the CDR3 is TGTGCCAGCACCCAGACAGGACCTAATGAAAAACTGTTTTTT. Residues: CASTQTGPNEKLFF. This chain joins TRBV28 and TRBJ1-4; perhaps TRBD1 as D (6 bases). Germline values: CDR1 MDHEN, CDR2 SYDVKM. The length of the CDR3 is 14 residues. V was shortened by 7 bases and J by 3 bases, with 12 bases between the two germline ends.

The chain couples TRBV20-1 to TRBJ1-3; a possible D gene is TRBD1 (5 bases). The V and J ends lost 2 bases and 0 bases respectively, with 11 bases between them. The germline gives CDR1 DFQATT, CDR2 SNEGSKA (reference sequence). The CDR3 runs 15 residues. This chain's CDR3 is CSARSWGFSGNTIYF. DNA for the CDR3: TGCAGTGCTAGATCGTGGGGCTTCTCTGGAAACACCATATATTTT.

The genes are TRBV29-1 and TRBJ1-2, with 7 bases identical to TRBD1. From germline, CDR1 is SQVTM and CDR2 ANQGSEA. V was clipped by 4 bases and J by 1 base; unmatched bases: 6. This CDR3 contains 14 residues. This CDR3 is CSVAGRGINYGYTF. The CDR3 DNA sequence: TGCAGCGTTGCAGGCAGGGGGATTAACTATGGCTACACCTTC.

V usage is TRBV3-1 and J usage is TRBJ2-7; D is uncertain. Germline lookup yields CDR1 LGHDT and CDR2 YNNKEL (reference sequence). This CDR3 has 12 amino acids. V was pared by 0 bases and J by 7 bases, with 7 bases between. The CDR3 spells CASSQDRTEQYF. Written as DNA, the CDR3 is TGTGCCAGCAGCCAAGATCGAACTGAGCAGTACTTC.

The V call is TRBV11-2, the J call TRBJ2-5; TRBD2 agrees at 7 bases. Trimming removed 5 bases from V and 9 bases from J; junction bases left unmatched: 9. The length of the CDR3 is 13 residues. The germline CDR1 and CDR2 sequences are SGHAT and FQNNGV. CDR3: CASSREGPEPQYF. DNA for the CDR3: TGTGCCAGCAGCAGGGAGGGGCCTGAGCCCCAGTACTTC.

This clonotype was seen a few times. This rearrangement joins TRBV14 to TRBJ2-7; TRBD1 is a possible D gene (5 bases). In germline, CDR1 is SGHDN, CDR2 FVKESK. The CDR3 totals 15 residues. Trimming left V 1 base short and J 5 bases short, with 15 bases between. CDR3 region: CASSQGWQGVHEQYV. In nucleotides, the CDR3 is TGTGCCAGCAGCCAAGGTTGGCAGGGCGTGCACGAGCAGTACGTC.